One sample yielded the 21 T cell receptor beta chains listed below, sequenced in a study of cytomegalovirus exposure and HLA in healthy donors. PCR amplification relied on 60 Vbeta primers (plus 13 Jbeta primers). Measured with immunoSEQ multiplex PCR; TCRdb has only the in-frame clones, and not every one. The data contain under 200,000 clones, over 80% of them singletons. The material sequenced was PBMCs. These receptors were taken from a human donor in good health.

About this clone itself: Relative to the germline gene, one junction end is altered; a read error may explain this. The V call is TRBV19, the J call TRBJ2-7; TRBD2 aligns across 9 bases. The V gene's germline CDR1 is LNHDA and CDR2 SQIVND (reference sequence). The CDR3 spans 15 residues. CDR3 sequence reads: CASSIEGLARYVQYF. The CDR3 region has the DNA TGTGCCAGTAGTATAGAAGGACTAGCGAGATACGTGCAGTACTTC.

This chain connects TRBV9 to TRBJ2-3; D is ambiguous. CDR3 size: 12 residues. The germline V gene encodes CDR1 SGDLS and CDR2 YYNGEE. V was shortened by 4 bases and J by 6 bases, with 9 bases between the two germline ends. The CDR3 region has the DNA TGTGCCAGCAGCCCGAGCCCGGATACGCAGTATTTT. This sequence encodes CASSPSPDTQYF.

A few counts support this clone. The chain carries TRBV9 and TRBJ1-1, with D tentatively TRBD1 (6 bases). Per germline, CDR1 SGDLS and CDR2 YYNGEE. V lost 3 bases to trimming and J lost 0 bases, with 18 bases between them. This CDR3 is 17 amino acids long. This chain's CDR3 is CASSGGKQGGLNTEAFF. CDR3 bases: TGTGCCAGCAGCGGGGGGAAACAGGGTGGGTTGAACACTGAAGCTTTCTTT.

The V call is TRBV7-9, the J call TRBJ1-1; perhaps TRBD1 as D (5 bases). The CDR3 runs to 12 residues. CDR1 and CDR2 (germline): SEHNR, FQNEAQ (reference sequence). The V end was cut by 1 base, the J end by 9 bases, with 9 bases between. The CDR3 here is CASSLEGIQAFF. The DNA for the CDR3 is TGTGCCAGCAGCTTAGAGGGGATCCAAGCTTTCTTT.

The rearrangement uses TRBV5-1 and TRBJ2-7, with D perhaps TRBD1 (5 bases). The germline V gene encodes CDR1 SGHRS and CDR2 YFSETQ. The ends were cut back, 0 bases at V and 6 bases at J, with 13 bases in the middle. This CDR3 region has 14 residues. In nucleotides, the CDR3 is TGCGCCAGCAGCTTGGTGCAAGGGGTGGCCGAGCAGTACTTC. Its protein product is CASSLVQGVAEQYF.

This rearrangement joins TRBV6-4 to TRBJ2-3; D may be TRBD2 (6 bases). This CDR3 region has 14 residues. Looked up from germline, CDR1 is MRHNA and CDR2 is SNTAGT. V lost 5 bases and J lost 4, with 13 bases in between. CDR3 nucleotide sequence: TGTGCCAGCAGTTACACAACGGGGGCAGATACGCAGTATTTT. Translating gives CASSYTTGADTQYF.

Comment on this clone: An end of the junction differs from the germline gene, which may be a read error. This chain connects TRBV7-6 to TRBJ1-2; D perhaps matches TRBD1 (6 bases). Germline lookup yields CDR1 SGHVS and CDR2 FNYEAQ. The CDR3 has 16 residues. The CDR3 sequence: CASSPQTGLSSSGYIF. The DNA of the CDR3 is TGTGCCAGCAGCCCCCAGACAGGTCTCTCTTCTTCGGGCTACATCTTC.

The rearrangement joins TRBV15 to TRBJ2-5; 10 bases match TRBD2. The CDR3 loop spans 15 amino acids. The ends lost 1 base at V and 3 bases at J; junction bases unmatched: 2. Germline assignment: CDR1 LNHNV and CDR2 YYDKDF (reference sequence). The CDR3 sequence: CATSRVTSGEETQYF. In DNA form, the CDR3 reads TGTGCCACCAGCAGAGTTACTAGCGGGGAAGAGACCCAGTACTTC.

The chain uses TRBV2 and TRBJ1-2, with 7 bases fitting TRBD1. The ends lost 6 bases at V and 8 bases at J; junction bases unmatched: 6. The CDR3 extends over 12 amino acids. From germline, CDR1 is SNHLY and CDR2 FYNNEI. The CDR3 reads CASRGTANGYTF. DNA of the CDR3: TGTGCCAGCAGGGGGACAGCCAACGGCTACACCTTC.

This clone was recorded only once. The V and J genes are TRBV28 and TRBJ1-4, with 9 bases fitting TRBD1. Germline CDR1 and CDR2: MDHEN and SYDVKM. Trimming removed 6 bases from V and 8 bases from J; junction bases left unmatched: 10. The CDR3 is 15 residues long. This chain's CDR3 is CASSRPPGQGEKLFF. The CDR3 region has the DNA TGTGCCAGCAGCCGCCCCCCGGGACAGGGAGAAAAACTGTTTTTT.

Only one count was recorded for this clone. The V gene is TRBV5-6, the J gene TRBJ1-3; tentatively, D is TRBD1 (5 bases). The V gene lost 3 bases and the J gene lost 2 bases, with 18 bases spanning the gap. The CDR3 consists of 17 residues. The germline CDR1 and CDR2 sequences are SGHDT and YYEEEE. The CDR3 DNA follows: TGTGCCAGCAGCTACCGACAGACCGACGTTCCTGGAAACACCATATATTTT. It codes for CASSYRQTDVPGNTIYF.

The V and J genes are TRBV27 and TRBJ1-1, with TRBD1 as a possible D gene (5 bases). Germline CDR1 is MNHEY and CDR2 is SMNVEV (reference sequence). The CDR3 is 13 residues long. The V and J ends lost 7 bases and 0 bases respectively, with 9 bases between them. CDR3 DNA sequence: TGTGCCAGCAAAGGGACTCTGAACACTGAAGCTTTCTTT. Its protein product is CASKGTLNTEAFF.

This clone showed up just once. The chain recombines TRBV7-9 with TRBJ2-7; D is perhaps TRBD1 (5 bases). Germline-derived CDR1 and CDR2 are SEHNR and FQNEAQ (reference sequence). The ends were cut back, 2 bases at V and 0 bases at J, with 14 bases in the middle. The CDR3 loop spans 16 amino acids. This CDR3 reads CASSLSWGGTSYEQYF. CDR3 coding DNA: TGTGCCAGCAGCTTATCTTGGGGCGGCACCTCCTACGAGCAGTACTTC. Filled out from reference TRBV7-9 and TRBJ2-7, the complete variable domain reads DTGVSQNPRHKITKRGQNVTFRCDPISEHNRLYWYRQTLGQGPEFLTYFQNEAQLEKSRLLSDRFSAERPKGSFSTLEIQRTEQGDSAMYLCASSLSWGGTSYEQYFGPGTRLTVT.

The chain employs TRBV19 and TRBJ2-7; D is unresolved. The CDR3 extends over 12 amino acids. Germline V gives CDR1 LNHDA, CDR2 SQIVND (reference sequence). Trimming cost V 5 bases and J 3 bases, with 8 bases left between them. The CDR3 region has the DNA TGTGCCAGTAGTTGGAACAGCTACGAGCAGTACTTC. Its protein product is CASSWNSYEQYF.

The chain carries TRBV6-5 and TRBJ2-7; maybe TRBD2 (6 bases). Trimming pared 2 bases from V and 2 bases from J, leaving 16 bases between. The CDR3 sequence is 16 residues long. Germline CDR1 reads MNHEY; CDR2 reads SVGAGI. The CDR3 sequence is CASSYRTGDLAYEQYF. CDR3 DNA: TGTGCCAGCAGTTACAGAACCGGGGACTTGGCCTACGAGCAGTACTTC.

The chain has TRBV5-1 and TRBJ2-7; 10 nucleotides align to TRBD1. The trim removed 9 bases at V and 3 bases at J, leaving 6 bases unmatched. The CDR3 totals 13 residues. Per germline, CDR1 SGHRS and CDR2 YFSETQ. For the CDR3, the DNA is TGCGCCACCGGGACAGGGGTAATCTACGAGCAGTACTTC. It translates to CATGTGVIYEQYF.

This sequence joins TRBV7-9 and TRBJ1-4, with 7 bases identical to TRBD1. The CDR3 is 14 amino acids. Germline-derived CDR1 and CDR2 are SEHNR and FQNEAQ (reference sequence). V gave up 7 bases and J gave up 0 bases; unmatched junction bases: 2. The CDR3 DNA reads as TGTGCCAGCACCACAGGGGCAACTAATGAAAAACTGTTTTTT. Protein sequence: CASTTGATNEKLFF.

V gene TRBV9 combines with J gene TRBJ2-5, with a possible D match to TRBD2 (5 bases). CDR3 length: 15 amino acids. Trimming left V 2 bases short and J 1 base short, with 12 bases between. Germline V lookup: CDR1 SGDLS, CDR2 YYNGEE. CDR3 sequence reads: CASSVGDYRQETQYF. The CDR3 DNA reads TGTGCCAGCAGCGTGGGAGACTACCGCCAAGAGACCCAGTACTTC.

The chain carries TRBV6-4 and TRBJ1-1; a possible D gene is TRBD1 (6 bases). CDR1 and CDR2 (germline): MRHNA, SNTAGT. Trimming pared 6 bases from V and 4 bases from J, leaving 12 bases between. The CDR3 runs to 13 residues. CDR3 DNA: TGTGCCAGCAGCCAAGAACAGGGCACTGAAGCTTTCTTT. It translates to CASSQEQGTEAFF.

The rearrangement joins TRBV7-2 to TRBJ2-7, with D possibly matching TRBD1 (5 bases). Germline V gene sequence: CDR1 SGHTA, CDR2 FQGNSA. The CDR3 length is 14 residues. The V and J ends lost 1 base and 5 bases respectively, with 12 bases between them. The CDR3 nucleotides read TGTGCCAGCAGCTTAGAAAGGGGTAGGCACGAGCAGTACTTC. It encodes CASSLERGRHEQYF.

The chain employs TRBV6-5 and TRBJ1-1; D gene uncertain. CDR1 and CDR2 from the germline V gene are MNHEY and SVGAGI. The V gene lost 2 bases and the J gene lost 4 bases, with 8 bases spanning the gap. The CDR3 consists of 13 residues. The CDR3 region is CASSYIPGTEAFF. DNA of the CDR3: TGTGCCAGCAGTTACATTCCGGGCACTGAAGCTTTCTTT.